What follows are 27 T cell receptor beta chains derived from one specimen sequenced in a study of spatial heterogeneity in lung cancer (dated by TCRdb to about 2019). These receptors lack a known antigen. The label giving this sample's time point can be read as: sample taken at primary tumor resection. Receptor libraries were prepared by 5' RACE. The sample was run on a NextSeq 500. The raw public reads went through TCRdb reprocessing: fastp at Q25, MiXCR clone calling, in-frame beta chains kept. One record per CDR3 amino acid sequence lists the most common genes and DNA. The sample data list fewer than 6,000 distinct CDR3 sequences, and roughly 28% of these were observed just once. 13% to 15% of the sample rests with the top ten. Results and caveats for the whole study, not just this receptor: The number of expanded intratumoral alpha and beta TCRs correlated with the tumor nonsynonymous mutation count.

The sequences come from lung tumor tissue, collected at surgery. The receptors shown here come from a male donor with early-stage non-small cell lung cancer.

By its share, this clonotype is medium-sized. The chain recombines TRBV27 with TRBJ2-2, with D unresolved. Germline CDR1 is MNHEY and CDR2 is SMNVEV (reference sequence). Trimming took 1 base from V and 4 from J, leaving 4 bases between them. CDR3 length equals 13 residues. This chain's CDR3 is CASSLYPTGELFF. The DNA for the CDR3 is TGTGCCAGCAGTTTATACCCCACCGGGGAGCTGTTTTTT.

By share, this clonotype counts as medium-sized. The V and J genes are TRBV5-1 and TRBJ1-4; D gene ambiguous. The ends were cut back, 1 base at V and 6 bases at J, with 10 bases in the middle. The CDR3 has 14 amino acids. Per germline, CDR1 SGHRS and CDR2 YFSETQ. The CDR3 coding sequence is TGCGCCAGCAGCTTGTTTTCCGGGGATGAAAAACTGTTTTTT. Protein: CASSLFSGDEKLFF.

The chain is built from TRBV18 and TRBJ2-3; tentatively, D is TRBD2 (5 bases). CDR1 is KGHSH, CDR2 LQKENI, per germline. V lost 1 base and J lost 0, with 11 bases in between. CDR3 size: 16 residues. The CDR3 region has the DNA TGTGCCAGCTCACCACTTAGAGGAGGCAGCACAGATACGCAGTATTTT. Its protein product is CASSPLRGGSTDTQYF.

This clonotype is medium-sized by share. The V gene is TRBV23-1, the J gene TRBJ2-3, with TRBD1 matching 7 bases. TRBV23-1 counts as an open reading frame of uncertain function. J was trimmed by 2 bases and V by 4 bases; bases with no gene match: 12. The CDR3 consists of 17 residues. The CDR3 reads CASSLRSGTVITDTQYF. The DNA for the CDR3 is TGCGCCAGCAGTCTGAGGTCCGGGACAGTCATCACAGATACGCAGTATTTT.

This clonotype is medium-sized in the sample. The chain carries TRBV4-1 and TRBJ2-3; tentatively, D is TRBD1 (6 bases). The length of the CDR3 is 15 residues. Trimming shortened V by 0 bases and J by 3 bases, and 10 bases separated the two germline ends. CDR1 and CDR2 (germline): MGHRA, YSYEKL. The CDR3 nucleotides are TGCGCCAGCAGCCAAGATCGCAGGGGTACAGATACGCAGTATTTT. Residues: CASSQDRRGTDTQYF.

This clonotype has at least ten counts. The genes are TRBV19 and TRBJ1-2; D not resolved. The V gene's germline CDR1 is LNHDA and CDR2 SQIVND (reference sequence). V was cut by 4 bases and J by 6 bases, with 18 bases left in between. The CDR3 is 15 amino acids. In DNA form, the CDR3 reads TGTGCCAGTAGTAGCCCCCAGCGGGGTTGGCATGGCTACACCTTC. Translating it yields CASSSPQRGWHGYTF.

This clonotype was detected many times. The rearrangement links TRBV20-1 to TRBJ2-3, with 9 bases lining up with TRBD1. The CDR3 covers 16 residues. Germline V gene sequence: CDR1 DFQATT, CDR2 SNEGSKA (reference sequence). The V and J ends lost 6 bases and 1 base, in that order; junction bases with no gene match: 11. For the CDR3, the DNA is TGCAGTGCCTCGTTGGTGACAGGGGGACGCACAGATACGCAGTATTTT. As protein: CSASLVTGGRTDTQYF.

In this sample, this clonotype is medium-sized. This chain links TRBV5-1 with TRBJ2-2, with D possibly TRBD1 on 6 matching bases. Germline lookup yields CDR1 SGHRS and CDR2 YFSETQ. With 4 bases removed from V and 4 bases from J, the gap between germline ends came to 17 bases. The CDR3 length is 16 residues. CDR3 coding DNA: TGCGCCAGCAGCCAGACAACAGGGTGGGGCACCGGGGAGCTGTTTTTT. Translation gives CASSQTTGWGTGELFF.

This clonotype was counted at least ten times. The J gene is TRBJ2-5, the V gene TRBV29-1; 7 bases align to TRBD1. V lost 6 bases to trimming and J lost 5 bases; unmatched junction nucleotides: 6. The germline gives CDR1 SQVTM, CDR2 ANQGSEA. The length of the CDR3 is 12 residues. This CDR3 is CSVTTGSETQYF. CDR3 DNA: TGCAGCGTAACGACAGGGTCGGAGACCCAGTACTTC.

This sequence joins TRBV11-2 and TRBJ2-7; D is unresolved. The germline V gene has CDR1 SGHAT and CDR2 FQNNGV. This CDR3 spans 12 amino acids. Trimming removed 1 base from V and 5 bases from J, with 6 bases in between. CDR3 nucleotides: TGTGCCAGCAGCTTAGGAATAAACGAGCAGTACTTC. This sequence encodes CASSLGINEQYF.

The CDR3 DNA follows: TGTGCCAGCAGCTTACAGGCTGCGGGAGGCTACACCTTC. Translating gives CASSLQAAGGYTF. V and J are TRBV7-9 and TRBJ1-2; D gene uncertain. The CDR3 loop spans 13 amino acids. Germline CDR1 and CDR2: SEHNR and FQNEAQ (reference sequence). Trimming cost V 2 bases and J 8 bases, with 12 bases left between them.

The chain uses TRBV5-1 and TRBJ2-1; D remains ambiguous. Per germline, CDR1 SGHRS and CDR2 YFSETQ. V lost 0 bases and J lost 2, with 9 bases in between. The length of the CDR3 is 15 residues. The CDR3 sequence is CASSLGAGTYNEQFF. The DNA of the CDR3 is TGCGCCAGCAGCTTGGGGGCCGGAACCTACAATGAGCAGTTCTTC.

In its sample, this clonotype is medium-sized (0.01 to 0.1%). The chain employs TRBV28 and TRBJ1-2; D is undetermined. The germline gives CDR1 MDHEN, CDR2 SYDVKM. Trimming cost V 7 bases and J 5 bases, with 14 bases left between them. CDR3 size: 13 residues. CDR3 in amino acids: CASTEAVIYGYTF. DNA for the CDR3: TGTGCCAGCACCGAGGCAGTTATTTATGGCTACACCTTC.

The sample holds many counts of this clonotype. V gene TRBV29-1 combines with J gene TRBJ1-5; tentative D call: TRBD1 (5 bases). CDR1 and CDR2 from the germline V gene are SQVTM and ANQGSEA. The CDR3 totals 13 residues. V lost 7 bases to trimming and J lost 5 bases, with 15 bases between them. This CDR3 reads CSAMTPGDQPQHF. In nucleotides, the CDR3 is TGCAGCGCAATGACCCCGGGGGATCAGCCCCAGCATTTT.

In its sample, this clonotype ranks as medium-sized. The CDR3 protein is CASSAGGRGSYNEQFF. CDR3 bases: TGTGCCAGCAGCGCGGGGGGTCGAGGGTCCTACAATGAGCAGTTCTTC. The V and J genes are TRBV11-1 and TRBJ2-1, with TRBD2 matching over 8 bases. Germline values: CDR1 SGHAT, CDR2 FQDESV (reference sequence). V gave up 5 bases and J gave up 1 base; unmatched junction bases: 7. CDR3 length: 16 residues.

This clonotype qualifies as medium-sized (0.01 to 0.1%). The chain is built from TRBV5-1 and TRBJ2-5; 7 bases align to TRBD1. This CDR3 spans 16 amino acids. The V gene end was trimmed by 3 bases and the J gene end by 5 bases; junction bases not matched to a gene: 13. Germline V CDR1 and CDR2: SGHRS, YFSETQ. The CDR3 region has the DNA TGCGCCAGCAGCTCCACGACAGGGAAGAGGACGGAGACCCAGTACTTC. It yields the protein CASSSTTGKRTETQYF.

In this sample, this clonotype turned up a few times. V is TRBV3-1 and J is TRBJ1-2; the match to TRBD1 covers 7 bases. V trimming: 1 base; J trimming: 4 bases; junction bases outside the gene matches: 6. This CDR3 is 15 amino acids long. CDR1 is LGHDT and CDR2 is YNNKEL in the germline V gene (reference sequence). CDR3 sequence reads: CASSQVRGGVYGYTF. CDR3 in DNA: TGTGCCAGCAGCCAAGTTCGAGGGGGCGTCTATGGCTACACCTTC.

This chain links TRBV5-1 with TRBJ2-5; tentatively, D is TRBD2 (6 bases). V lost 1 base to trimming and J lost 1 base, with 8 bases between them. CDR1 is SGHRS, CDR2 YFSETQ, per germline. The CDR3 spans 14 residues. The CDR3 nucleotides are TGCGCCAGCAGCTTGCTAGCGACCCAAGAGACCCAGTACTTC. This gives the protein CASSLLATQETQYF.

By share of the sample, this clonotype is large. Here the CDR3 DNA reads TGTGCCAGCAGCCAAGATGATATGGCAGTAAGCTACCAAGAGACCCAGTACTTC. Protein product: CASSQDDMAVSYQETQYF. J is TRBJ2-5 and V is TRBV3-1; D gene unclear. The CDR3 covers 18 residues. V was trimmed by 0 bases and J by 0 bases, leaving 17 bases between them. Germline CDR1 reads LGHDT; CDR2 reads YNNKEL (reference sequence).

This sequence joins TRBV18 and TRBJ2-7; TRBD1 or TRBD2 may be the D gene (6 bases each). CDR3 size: 12 residues. Germline V CDR1 and CDR2: KGHSH, LQKENI. V lost 3 bases, J lost 7 bases, and 10 bases lay in between. CDR3 sequence: CASSPEGVEQYF. The CDR3 nucleotides read TGTGCCAGCTCACCGGAGGGGGTTGAGCAGTACTTC.

V is TRBV15 and J is TRBJ2-2, with TRBD2 matching 8 bases. Germline V gene sequence: CDR1 LNHNV, CDR2 YYDKDF (reference sequence). The CDR3 sequence is 16 residues long. J gave up 0 bases and V 8 bases, and 8 bases lay outside the gene matches. CDR3 in amino acids: CATRVGRASNTGELFF. Here the CDR3 DNA reads TGTGCCACCCGGGTCGGGAGGGCCTCGAACACCGGGGAGCTGTTTTTT.

In nucleotides, the CDR3 is TGTGCCAGCAGCTTAGGGCAACCAGGGCCAGATACGCAGTATTTT. This gives the protein CASSLGQPGPDTQYF. The chain combines TRBV7-2 with TRBJ2-3; D is possibly TRBD1 (5 bases). CDR1 and CDR2 from the germline V gene are SGHTA and FQGNSA. The CDR3 covers 15 residues. Trimming cost V 1 base and J 4 bases, with 12 bases left between them.

This chain connects TRBV6-5 to TRBJ1-2; the match to TRBD1 covers 9 bases. Trimming at V came to 4 bases and at J to 4 bases, leaving 7 bases not matched to a gene. This CDR3 contains 15 residues. Germline loops: CDR1 MNHEY, CDR2 SVGAGI. The CDR3 is CASSSPQGQGYGYTF. The CDR3 DNA reads as TGTGCCAGCAGTTCACCCCAGGGACAGGGCTATGGCTACACCTTC.

The chain carries TRBV29-1 and TRBJ2-3, with 14 nucleotides matching TRBD2. The junction had 3 bases not matched to a gene; V was cut back by 0 bases and J by 7 bases. The CDR3 length is 15 residues. The germline CDR1 and CDR2 sequences are SQVTM and ANQGSEA. CDR3 loop: CSVEETSGGVNTQYF. The CDR3 DNA reads TGCAGCGTTGAAGAGACTAGCGGGGGGGTGAATACGCAGTATTTT.

The J gene is TRBJ1-5, the V gene TRBV6-2 or TRBV6-3; D perhaps matches TRBD1 (6 bases). The V gene lost 1 base and the J gene lost 7 bases, with 17 bases spanning the gap. The CDR3 spans 16 residues. The germline V gene has CDR1 MNHEY and CDR2 SVGEGT. The CDR3 region has the DNA TGTGCCAGCAGTTACTGGGCAGGGGCCAATGGACAGCCCCAGCATTTT. Protein product: CASSYWAGANGQPQHF.

By its share, this clonotype is large. The V gene is TRBV5-4, the J gene TRBJ1-1; D unclear. Germline CDR1 reads SGHNT; CDR2 reads YYREEE (reference sequence). The CDR3 extends over 14 amino acids. Trimming stripped 0 bases from V and 5 bases from J, with 11 bases between. CDR3 DNA sequence: TGTGCCAGCAGCTTGGAGGCTAGGGCAACTGAAGCTTTCTTT. Protein: CASSLEARATEAFF.

This chain connects TRBV12-3 or TRBV12-4 to TRBJ2-1, with 11 positions matching TRBD2. The V segment lost 6 bases and the J segment 6 bases; nucleotides outside the gene matches: 4. The CDR3 has 14 amino acids. DNA for the CDR3: TGTGCCAGCAGCACTAGCGGGAGTTTCAATGAGCAGTTCTTC. Its protein is CASSTSGSFNEQFF.